The sequence of this T cell receptor (beta chain) was determined in a study of blood T cells in healthy people across ages. Study-level points and caveats: Researchers deemed the diversity estimates from one million T cells underestimates.

CDR3 length: 15 residues. V lost 1 base and J lost 5, with 12 bases in between. CDR1 and CDR2 from the germline V gene are MNHNY and SVGAGI (reference sequence). Comment on this clonotype: Its antigen remains unknown.

No fewer than 6 million PBMCs went into each sample. A J-beta primer mix and a sample-barcoded 5' primer were used in a second PCR of about 6 to 12 cycles. Researchers report that a template-switch adaptor with 12 random nucleotides tagged each cDNA molecule. TCRdb analysed the 5' RACE reads with MiXCR anew, one entry per CDR3 protein. The table has over 300,000 distinct CDR3 sequences, 45% to 60% seen once. Sequencing was done on a sample of blood. The rearrangement joins TRBV6-6 to TRBJ1-5, with a weak D call TRBD1 (5 bases). This sequence originates from a man aged 55 to 70 in good health. CDR3 in amino acids: CASSYLGQRDQPQHF. DNA for the CDR3: TGTGCCAGCAGTTACTTGGGGCAGAGGGATCAGCCCCAGCATTTT.